Listed here are 20 T cell receptor beta chains from one sample, sequenced in a study of shared clonotypes between healthy human individuals. Data came from immunoSEQ multiplex PCR; TCRdb stores just in-frame clones and leaves some out. Of about 1 million clones listed, around 82% were seen once; the top ten hold more than 0.45%. The sequenced sample consisted of memory CD4+ T cells from PBMCs. Subset defined: CD45RA-negative fraction. The receptors originated from a man between 18 and 29 years old in good health. Some clones in this sample may be carry-over from other donors' samples.

This chain uses TRBV15 with TRBJ2-1; D is undetermined. The CDR3 spans 13 residues. Trimming left V 1 base short and J 4 bases short, with 5 bases between. CDR1 is LNHNV, CDR2 YYDKDF, per germline (reference sequence). The CDR3 DNA is TGTGCCACCAGCAGAGTTGTATACAATGAGCAGTTCTTC. Its protein is CATSRVVYNEQFF.

This chain links TRBV7-9 with TRBJ1-2, with D maybe TRBD1 (6 bases). V was clipped by 3 bases and J by 5 bases, with 25 bases between them. CDR1 is SEHNR and CDR2 is FQNEAQ in the germline V gene (reference sequence). The CDR3 is 18 amino acids. The DNA of the CDR3 is TGTGCCAGCAGCTTCAGAGGCCCGGGGGGCCAGGGGCAGTATGGCTACACCTTC. Translated, it gives CASSFRGPGGQGQYGYTF.

This clone came up once. V usage is TRBV5-1 and J usage is TRBJ1-4; 9 bases fit TRBD1. There are 15 residues in the CDR3. The trim removed 1 base at V and 4 bases at J, leaving 2 bases unmatched. Germline V gene lookup returns CDR1 SGHRS and CDR2 YFSETQ. In nucleotides, the CDR3 is TGCGCCAGCAGCTTGCTGGGACAGGGTAATGAAAAACTGTTTTTT. Protein: CASSLLGQGNEKLFF.

This clone came up once. The chain employs TRBV27 and TRBJ2-1, with 11 bases identical to TRBD2. The junction had 6 bases not matched to a gene; V was cut back by 3 bases and J by 2 bases. CDR1 MNHEY and CDR2 SMNVEV come from the germline V gene (reference sequence). The CDR3 has 17 amino acids. The CDR3 nucleotides read TGTGCCAGCAGTTTTGGTAGCGGGAGGGCCACCTACAATGAGCAGTTCTTC. Residues: CASSFGSGRATYNEQFF.

The V gene is TRBV4-3, the J gene TRBJ2-3; maybe TRBD2 (6 bases). Germline CDR1 LGHNA, CDR2 YSLEER. The V end was cut by 0 bases, the J end by 2 bases, with 24 bases between. This CDR3 has 20 amino acids. CDR3 amino acids: CASSQDPPPSDREPTDTQYF. In DNA, the CDR3 is TGCGCCAGCAGCCAAGATCCCCCCCCTAGCGACCGAGAACCCACAGATACGCAGTATTTT.

About this clone: This sample includes further DNA sequences coding for the same CDR3. The rearrangement links TRBV5-1 to TRBJ2-5; D is perhaps TRBD2 (5 bases). In germline, CDR1 is SGHRS, CDR2 YFSETQ. This CDR3 is built from 12 residues. The V and J ends lost 4 bases and 5 bases respectively, with 9 bases between them. In nucleotides, the CDR3 is TGCGCCAGCAGCCTCGAGGGCGAGACCCAGTACTTC. Encoded protein: CASSLEGETQYF.

Only one count was recorded for this clone. This sequence joins TRBV5-1 and TRBJ2-3; D call uncertain. Trimming left V 3 bases short and J 7 bases short, with 9 bases between. The CDR3 is 12 amino acids. Per the germline V gene, CDR1 is SGHRS and CDR2 is YFSETQ. The CDR3 DNA reads TGCGCCAGCAGCTCCGATGCCAATACGCAGTATTTT. This gives the protein CASSSDANTQYF.

The rearrangement joins TRBV28 to TRBJ2-1; 10 nucleotides agree with TRBD1. CDR1 MDHEN and CDR2 SYDVKM come from the germline V gene. Trimming cost V 3 bases and J 6 bases; bases outside gene matches: 8. This CDR3 is 16 amino acids long. CDR3: CASSFTGQGGGNEQFF. The CDR3 nucleotides read TGTGCCAGCAGTTTTACAGGACAGGGGGGAGGCAATGAGCAGTTCTTC. The variable domain in full, completed from reference TRBV28 and TRBJ2-1, reads DVKVTQSSRYLVKRTGEKVFLECVQDMDHENMFWYRQDPGLGLRLIYFSYDVKMKEKGDIPEGYSVSREKKERFSLILESASTNQTSMYLCASSFTGQGGGNEQFFGPGTRLTVL.

V is TRBV5-1 and J is TRBJ2-7; 11 bases are shared with TRBD2. Germline V gene sequence: CDR1 SGHRS, CDR2 YFSETQ. The junction had 5 bases not matched to a gene; V was cut back by 0 bases and J by 6 bases. There are 15 residues in the CDR3. Here the CDR3 DNA reads TGCGCCAGCAGCTTGGGAGGTACTAGCGGGAGCGAGCAGTACTTC. Amino acids: CASSLGGTSGSEQYF. The full variable domain, rest sourced from reference TRBV5-1 and TRBJ2-7, is KAGVTQTPRYLIKTRGQQVTLSCSPISGHRSVSWYQQTPGQGLQFLFEYFSETQRNKGNFPGRFSGRQFSNSRSEMNVSTLELGDSALYLCASSLGGTSGSEQYFGPGTRLTVT.

V usage is TRBV6-5 and J usage is TRBJ1-2; D gene ambiguous. The CDR3 loop spans 15 amino acids. The V end was cut by 6 bases, the J end by 4 bases, with 18 bases between. Per the germline V gene, CDR1 is MNHEY and CDR2 is SVGAGI. CDR3 sequence reads: CASRSPRHSSYGYTF. Here the CDR3 DNA reads TGTGCCAGCAGATCACCACGGCACTCCTCCTATGGCTACACCTTC.

This chain links TRBV7-8 with TRBJ1-1; a possible D gene is TRBD1 (5 bases). Germline assignment: CDR1 SGHVS and CDR2 FQNEAQ. This CDR3 is 13 amino acids long. V lost 2 bases and J lost 7, with 11 bases in between. CDR3 sequence (DNA): TGTGCCAGCAGCTTATTAGGGAGGGGTGAAGCTTTCTTT. Protein sequence: CASSLLGRGEAFF.

The rearrangement uses TRBV19 and TRBJ2-2; TRBD1 is a possible D gene (6 bases). Germline CDR1 and CDR2: LNHDA and SQIVND (reference sequence). There are 15 residues in the CDR3. Trimming removed 10 bases from V and 2 bases from J, with 17 bases in between. The CDR3 DNA sequence: TGTGCCACCTCAGCAGGGGCATTAAACACCGGGGAGCTGTTTTTT. Protein product: CATSAGALNTGELFF.

The V and J genes are TRBV6-1 and TRBJ1-2; possibly TRBD1 for D (5 bases). CDR1 is MNHNS and CDR2 is SASEGT in the germline V gene. V was pared by 6 bases and J by 0 bases, with 17 bases between. This CDR3 is 16 amino acids long. Here the CDR3 DNA reads TGTGCCAGCAGCGAACCGGCGGGGGTAGCTAACTATGGCTACACCTTC. Encoded protein: CASSEPAGVANYGYTF.

This chain joins TRBV5-4 and TRBJ1-2; D is uncertain. With 0 bases removed from V and 9 bases from J, the gap between germline ends came to 12 bases. The CDR3 sequence is 13 residues long. From germline, CDR1 is SGHNT and CDR2 YYREEE (reference sequence). CDR3: CASSLEHSMRYTF. The CDR3 DNA follows: TGTGCCAGCAGCTTGGAGCACAGTATGCGCTACACCTTC.

The chain links TRBV6-1 to TRBJ2-7; the D gene could be TRBD1 or TRBD2 (6 bases each). This CDR3 is built from 15 residues. Deletions cut 3 bases from V and 0 bases from J, with 12 bases between. Germline CDR1 MNHNS, CDR2 SASEGT. The CDR3 sequence: CASSDQRGDSYEQYF. The DNA for the CDR3 is TGTGCCAGCAGTGACCAAAGGGGGGACTCCTACGAGCAGTACTTC.

The chain links TRBV30 to TRBJ1-5; possibly TRBD1 for D (6 bases). V was cut by 3 bases and J by 4 bases, with 13 bases left in between. CDR3 length: 14 residues. Germline loops: CDR1 GTSNPN, CDR2 SVGIG (reference sequence). CDR3 sequence: CAWSLTGTNQPQHF. CDR3 nucleotides: TGTGCCTGGAGCCTAACAGGGACTAATCAGCCCCAGCATTTT.

This clone has only a few counts. The V call is TRBV5-1, the J call TRBJ1-4; tentatively, D is TRBD1 (5 bases). The CDR3 totals 15 residues. Trimming cost V 1 base and J 3 bases, with 10 bases left between them. Per germline, CDR1 SGHRS and CDR2 YFSETQ. The CDR3 region is CASSLQGVPNEKLFF. The CDR3 nucleotides read TGCGCCAGCAGCTTGCAGGGTGTCCCTAATGAAAAACTGTTTTTT. The whole variable domain, filled in from reference TRBV5-1 and TRBJ1-4, reads KAGVTQTPRYLIKTRGQQVTLSCSPISGHRSVSWYQQTPGQGLQFLFEYFSETQRNKGNFPGRFSGRQFSNSRSEMNVSTLELGDSALYLCASSLQGVPNEKLFFGSGTQLSVL.

V and J are TRBV2 and TRBJ2-1, with 7 bases that match TRBD2. Germline lookup yields CDR1 SNHLY and CDR2 FYNNEI. CDR3 size: 15 residues. The trim removed 7 bases at V and 6 bases at J, leaving 12 bases unmatched. The CDR3: CASTELGRALNEQFF. The CDR3 bases are TGTGCCAGCACCGAGCTGGGGAGGGCCCTCAATGAGCAGTTCTTC.

The chain carries TRBV7-2 and TRBJ2-1, with no clear D. The CDR3 totals 13 residues. Trimming took 5 bases from V and 12 from J, leaving 17 bases between them. Germline V gene lookup returns CDR1 SGHTA and CDR2 FQGNSA. In DNA, the CDR3 is TGTGCCAGCAGCCCTCCGTGGGCCCAAGGGCAGTTCTTC. It codes for CASSPPWAQGQFF.

The rearrangement uses TRBV30 and TRBJ1-5; possibly TRBD1 for D (5 bases). Per the germline V gene, CDR1 is GTSNPN and CDR2 is SVGIG (reference sequence). The CDR3 totals 13 residues. V was pared by 2 bases and J by 10 bases, with 15 bases between. CDR3: CAWSSQGVGPQHF. The DNA of the CDR3 is TGTGCCTGGAGTTCGCAGGGAGTGGGACCCCAGCATTTT.